A selection of T cell receptor beta chains follows, all from one sample in a study of blood T cell repertoires in COVID-19. Assay: immunoSEQ multiplex PCR; the TCRdb copy retains only in-frame clones and omits some. This table has roughly 34,000 clones, about 90% appearing once. What was sequenced was peripheral blood. These receptors all stem from a human donor with active COVID-19. The donor label of this sample is uncertain. Both conserved end residues are part of each CDR3. D genes are given only for firm matches. Size values are once, few and many counts, or a class for expanded clones, and some rows have none.

CDR3	DNA	size	J	V	D
CASSQDTSSGSQETQYF	TGCGCCAGCAGCCAAGATACGAGTAGCGGTTCCCAAGAGACCCAGTACTTC	-	TRBJ2-5	TRBV4-3	-
CASSLGLFPPTDTISASGTQYF	TGTGCCAGCAGTTTAGGACTCTTCCCCCCCACAGATACGATATCAGCTTCGGGTACGCAGTATTTT	-	TRBJ2-3	TRBV27	-
CASSPRTGGTGELFF	TGTGCCAGCAGCCCCAGGACAGGGGGCACCGGGGAGCTGTTTTTT	few	TRBJ2-2	TRBV7-2	TRBD1
CASRRGLAETYEQYF	TGTGCCAGCAGGCGTGGACTAGCGGAAACCTACGAGCAGTACTTC	-	TRBJ2-7	TRBV3-1/TRBV3-2	TRBD2
CASSPLGGGEQYF	TGTGCCAGCAGTCCCCTGGGGGGAGGCGAGCAGTACTTC	-	TRBJ2-7	TRBV6-2/TRBV6-3	-
CASTTGGSDTQYF	TGTGCCAGCACGACAGGGGGTTCAGATACGCAGTATTTT	-	TRBJ2-3	TRBV2	TRBD1
CASSARDGGSVAKNIQYF	TGCGCCAGCAGCGCCCGGGACGGAGGGTCTGTAGCCAAAAACATTCAGTACTTC	-	TRBJ2-4	TRBV5-1	-
CASSRQRSSYEQYF	TGTGCCAGCAGCCGGCAGCGGAGCTCCTACGAGCAGTACTTC	-	TRBJ2-7	TRBV3-1/TRBV3-2	-
CASSPNSREAFF	TGTGCCAGCAGCCCAAATAGCCGGGAAGCTTTCTTT	-	TRBJ1-1	TRBV7-9	-
CASSHGQGNTEAFF	TGTGCCAGCAGTCATGGACAGGGGAACACTGAAGCTTTCTTT	-	TRBJ1-1	TRBV7-9	TRBD1
CASSQSGRGIAGELFF	TGCGCCAGCAGCCAATCAGGCAGGGGAATAGCCGGGGAGCTGTTTTTT	-	TRBJ2-2	TRBV4-3	-
CATSRAGGANYEQYF	TGTGCCACCAGCAGAGCGGGGGGGGCAAACTACGAGCAGTACTTC	-	TRBJ2-7	TRBV15	TRBD2
CASSSIAGGGGEQFF	TGTGCCAGCAGCTCCATAGCGGGAGGAGGAGGTGAGCAGTTCTTC	-	TRBJ2-1	TRBV7-2	TRBD2
CASSQVHKPQETQYF	TGTGCCAGCAGCCAAGTTCACAAACCCCAAGAGACCCAGTACTTC	-	TRBJ2-5	TRBV3-1/TRBV3-2	-
CASSLRSEQYF	TGTGCCAGCAGTTTACGGAGCGAGCAGTACTTC	-	TRBJ2-7	TRBV28	-
CASSHGPGGSGANVLTF	TGCGCCAGCAGCCACGGCCCGGGGGGGTCTGGGGCCAACGTCCTGACTTTC	once	TRBJ2-6	TRBV4-1	TRBD2
CASMFSGGRTGELFF	TGTGCCAGCATGTTTTCGGGGGGGCGTACCGGGGAGCTGTTTTTT	-	TRBJ2-2	TRBV2	TRBD2
CASSPRTGRREQYF	TGTGCCAGCAGCCCACGGACAGGGAGGCGCGAGCAGTACTTC	-	TRBJ2-7	TRBV7-9	TRBD1
CASSLGGGVSTDTQYF	TGCGCCAGCAGCTTGGGTGGCGGGGTTAGCACAGATACGCAGTATTTT	-	TRBJ2-3	TRBV5-1	-
CASSVSGRPDTQYF	TGTGCCAGCAGCGTTTCAGGCCGGCCAGATACGCAGTATTTT	-	TRBJ2-3	TRBV9	-
CASSVGAAGEREQYF	TGTGCCAGCAGCGTAGGTGCAGCGGGAGAACGCGAGCAGTACTTC	-	TRBJ2-7	TRBV9	TRBD2
CASSLYRGNQPQHF	TGTGCCAGCAGCCTTTACAGGGGCAATCAGCCCCAGCATTTT	-	TRBJ1-5	TRBV7-2	-
CASSLRLAIEQFF	TGTGCCAGCAGCCTCCGACTAGCGATTGAGCAGTTCTTC	-	TRBJ2-1	TRBV27	TRBD2
CASSYSGELFF	TGCGCCAGCAGTTACAGCGGGGAGCTGTTTTTT	-	TRBJ2-2	TRBV10-1	-
CASSGALTGEQFF	TGCGCCAGCAGTGGAGCTCTAACGGGAGAGCAGTTCTTC	-	TRBJ2-1	TRBV10-2	-
CASSLGLAGADTQYF	TGTGCCAGCAGCTTGGGTTTAGCGGGGGCGGATACGCAGTATTTT	-	TRBJ2-3	TRBV5-5	TRBD2
CASSANGDRRYEQYF	TGTGCCAGCAGCGCGAATGGGGACAGACGCTACGAGCAGTACTTC	-	TRBJ2-7	TRBV5-5	TRBD1
CASSQPGSSNYGYTF	TGTGCCAGCAGTCAACCAGGGTCCTCTAACTATGGCTACACCTTC	-	TRBJ1-2	TRBV6-2/TRBV6-3	-
CASSSLRTSGVFTGELFF	TGTGCCAGCAGTTCTCTAAGGACTAGCGGGGTCTTTACCGGGGAGCTGTTTTTT	-	TRBJ2-2	TRBV28	TRBD2
CASTSVGTGLYEQYF	TGTGCCAGTACGTCCGTAGGGACAGGGCTCTACGAGCAGTACTTC	-	TRBJ2-7	TRBV19	TRBD1
CASTSGGPYNEQFF	TGTGCCAGCACTAGCGGGGGCCCTTACAATGAGCAGTTCTTC	-	TRBJ2-1	TRBV3-1/TRBV3-2	TRBD2
CASSLTGNQPQHF	TGTGCCAGCAGCTTGACAGGGAATCAGCCCCAGCATTTT	-	TRBJ1-5	TRBV7-2	TRBD1
CASSGMTRSTYEQYF	TGTGCCAGCAGTGGTATGACGAGGTCTACCTACGAGCAGTACTTC	once	TRBJ2-7	TRBV28	-
CASSPPAGGLYTGELFF	TGTGCCAGCTCACCACCAGCGGGAGGGCTTTACACCGGGGAGCTGTTTTTT	-	TRBJ2-2	TRBV18	TRBD2
CASSLGLAGGMDTQYF	TGTGCCAGCAGCTTGGGGCTAGCGGGGGGGATGGATACGCAGTATTTT	-	TRBJ2-3	TRBV5-6	TRBD2
CASSFRTGGYNEQFF	TGTGCCAGCAGCTTCCGGACAGGGGGCTACAATGAGCAGTTCTTC	once	TRBJ2-1	TRBV11-2	TRBD1
CASSLKRGPNTGELFF	TGTGCCAGCAGCCTCAAGCGGGGCCCCAACACCGGGGAGCTGTTTTTT	-	TRBJ2-2	TRBV14	TRBD2